This passage covers 19 T cell receptor beta chains from one sample sequenced in a study of T-cell memory formation after mild COVID-19. TCRdb called the 5' RACE reads again in MiXCR, with one record for every CDR3 protein. The sample records around 200,000 distinct CDR3 sequences, 27% being singletons. The specimen sequenced was PBMCs or a T cell subset sorted from them (not recorded which). The receptors were gathered from an adult woman who had mild COVID-19 (a few samples of this study predate the infection). Cell type and time point are not known.

This chain joins TRBV7-9 and TRBJ2-2; D gene uncertain. The germline V gene encodes CDR1 SEHNR and CDR2 FQNEAQ (reference sequence). The CDR3 runs to 14 residues. The ends were cut back, 0 bases at V and 3 bases at J, with 5 bases in the middle. For the CDR3, the DNA is TGTGCCAGCAGCTTAGCGACCCACACCGGGGAGCTGTTTTTT. This gives the protein CASSLATHTGELFF. Filled out from reference TRBV7-9 and TRBJ2-2, the complete variable domain reads DTGVSQNPRHKITKRGQNVTFRCDPISEHNRLYWYRQTLGQGPEFLTYFQNEAQLEKSRLLSDRFSAERPKGSFSTLEIQRTEQGDSAMYLCASSLATHTGELFFGEGSRLTVL.

This sequence joins TRBV4-1 and TRBJ2-4; TRBD1 aligns across 8 bases. The CDR3 consists of 18 residues. The V gene's germline CDR1 is MGHRA and CDR2 YSYEKL. Germline trimming cut 4 bases from V and 0 bases from J; bases unmatched to any gene: 11. CDR3: CASSPDRDLLLAKNIQYF. CDR3 coding DNA: TGCGCCAGCAGCCCGGACAGGGATCTACTACTAGCCAAAAACATTCAGTACTTC.

This clonotype has a count of ten or more. One junction end does not reproduce the germline sequence, and a read error may be involved. The J gene is TRBJ2-5, the V gene TRBV12-3 or TRBV12-4; D is unresolved. This CDR3 is 13 amino acids long. The CDR3 loop reads CASSLGLQETQYF. Here the CDR3 DNA reads TGTGCCAGCAGCTTAGGGCTACAAGAGACCCAGTACTTC.

This clonotype was counted at least ten times. The chain combines TRBV7-9 with TRBJ2-7; D is perhaps TRBD2 (7 bases). Germline V gene data show CDR1 as SEHNR and CDR2 as FQNEAQ (reference sequence). The CDR3 is made up of 15 amino acids. Between the trimmed V and J ends, which lost 2 bases and 5 bases, there was a span of 16 bases. CDR3 bases: TGTGCCAGCAGCTTAAACTCGGGGGGCTACAACGAGCAGTACTTC. Translated: CASSLNSGGYNEQYF.

This clonotype has only a few counts. The V call is TRBV3-1, the J call TRBJ2-1; D ambiguous. Trimming shortened V by 4 bases and J by 10 bases, and 8 bases separated the two germline ends. Germline V gene lookup returns CDR1 LGHDT and CDR2 YNNKEL (reference sequence). This CDR3 comprises 11 residues. The CDR3 loop is CASSLLREQFF. The CDR3 region has the DNA TGTGCCAGCAGCCTACTAAGGGAGCAGTTCTTC.

The chain employs TRBV30 and TRBJ2-3; the D gene is possibly TRBD1 (6 bases). The V gene's germline CDR1 is GTSNPN and CDR2 SVGIG (reference sequence). The length of the CDR3 is 16 residues. V was cut by 1 base and J by 3 bases, with 17 bases left in between. CDR3 region: CAWSAPRGGRTDTQYF. Written as DNA, the CDR3 is TGTGCCTGGAGTGCCCCCCGTGGGGGCCGAACAGATACGCAGTATTTT. The complete variable domain, with remaining parts taken from reference TRBV30 and TRBJ2-3, reads SQTIHQWPATLVQPVGSPLSLECTVEGTSNPNLYWYRQAAGRGLQLLFYSVGIGQISSEVPQNLSASRPQDRQFILSSKKLLLSDSGFYLCAWSAPRGGRTDTQYFGPGTRLTVL.

V and J are TRBV7-8 and TRBJ2-7; 7 nucleotides agree with TRBD2. The V gene end was trimmed by 1 base and the J gene end by 1 base; junction bases not matched to a gene: 19. This CDR3 has 20 residues. Germline CDR1 SGHVS, CDR2 FQNEAQ. The CDR3 region is CASSLVAGSGLSGSSYEQYF. For the CDR3, the DNA is TGTGCCAGCAGCTTAGTAGCGGGTTCGGGCCTTTCGGGTAGTTCCTACGAGCAGTACTTC.

This clonotype was counted only a few times. The V and J genes are TRBV7-8 and TRBJ1-1, with a weak D call TRBD1 (5 bases). Germline CDR1 and CDR2: SGHVS and FQNEAQ. Trimming took off 5 bases at V and 7 bases at J, with 11 bases between the two ends. This CDR3 region has 12 residues. CDR3 loop: CASSPIGGEAFF. The CDR3 bases are TGTGCCAGCAGCCCGATCGGGGGTGAAGCTTTCTTT. The whole variable domain, filled in from reference TRBV7-8 and TRBJ1-1, reads GAGVSQSPRYKVAKRGQDVALRCDPISGHVSLFWYQQALGQGPEFLTYFQNEAQLDKSGLPSDRFFAERPEGSVSTLKIQRTQQEDSAVYLCASSPIGGEAFFGQGTRLTVV.

A few counts support this clonotype. V gene TRBV15 combines with J gene TRBJ2-3, with TRBD2 identical over 7 bases. Looked up from germline, CDR1 is LNHNV and CDR2 is YYDKDF (reference sequence). There are 15 residues in the CDR3. V dropped 6 bases and J dropped 3; count of bases not matched to a gene: 9. The CDR3 DNA sequence: TGTGCCACCAGTTATGGCGGGGGAGGAACAGATACGCAGTATTTT. The encoded protein is CATSYGGGGTDTQYF.

The J gene is TRBJ2-1, the V gene TRBV7-9; TRBD2 is a possible D gene (5 bases). Trimming took off 5 bases at V and 0 bases at J, with 11 bases between the two ends. CDR1 and CDR2 (germline): SEHNR, FQNEAQ (reference sequence). CDR3 length: 15 amino acids. In nucleotides, the CDR3 is TGTGCCAGCAGCCCGCAAGCGGCCTCCTACAATGAGCAGTTCTTC. Translated: CASSPQAASYNEQFF.

This clonotype has a handful of counts. The rearrangement links TRBV4-1 to TRBJ2-3; D is tentatively TRBD1 or TRBD2 (5 bases each). V dropped 4 bases and J dropped 2 bases, with 13 bases sitting between them. The CDR3 runs to 15 residues. Germline CDR1 MGHRA, CDR2 YSYEKL. DNA of the CDR3: TGCGCCAGCAGCCTCTCGGGACCGGTCACAGATACGCAGTATTTT. Protein product: CASSLSGPVTDTQYF.

The chain couples TRBV28 to TRBJ2-3, with TRBD1 as a possible D gene (5 bases). Germline lookup yields CDR1 MDHEN and CDR2 SYDVKM. V was shortened by 8 bases and J by 3 bases, with 18 bases between the two germline ends. The CDR3 length is 15 residues. In DNA form, the CDR3 reads TGTGCCAGCTCGACCCAGGGCCGTGGTACAGATACGCAGTATTTT. Its translation: CASSTQGRGTDTQYF.

This clonotype was observed a few times. The chain has TRBV24-1 and TRBJ2-1; 10 nucleotides agree with TRBD2. Germline V gives CDR1 KGHDR, CDR2 SFDVKD. V lost 6 bases, J lost 0 bases, and 10 bases stayed unmatched. The CDR3 covers 18 residues. Written as DNA, the CDR3 is TGTGCCACCAGTACCCCTGGGGCTAGCGGGAGCTCCTACAATGAGCAGTTCTTC. Its translation: CATSTPGASGSSYNEQFF.

The chain joins TRBV25-1 to TRBJ2-7; no firm D call. Trimming took off 2 bases at V and 2 bases at J, with 10 bases between the two ends. The length of the CDR3 is 14 residues. Germline-derived CDR1 and CDR2 are MGHDK and SYGVNS. For the CDR3, the DNA is TGTGCCAGCAGTGAAGAGGTCCCCCCCTACGAGCAGTACTTC. Translated: CASSEEVPPYEQYF.

The rearrangement links TRBV10-3 to TRBJ2-7, with TRBD2 matching over 8 bases. The CDR3 runs to 15 residues. The V and J ends lost 10 bases and 4 bases, in that order; junction bases with no gene match: 15. In germline, CDR1 is ENHRY, CDR2 SYGVKD. CDR3 in amino acids: CATGSPRGDAYEQYF. The CDR3 coding sequence is TGTGCCACTGGATCTCCGCGGGGGGACGCATACGAGCAGTACTTC.

This rearrangement joins TRBV7-9 to TRBJ2-3; D perhaps matches TRBD2 (7 bases). Between the trimmed V and J ends, which lost 6 bases and 3 bases, there was a span of 16 bases. The CDR3 consists of 15 residues. Looked up from germline, CDR1 is SEHNR and CDR2 is FQNEAQ (reference sequence). The CDR3 region has the DNA TGTGCCAGCAGTACCAGAGGGAGGGGGACAGATACGCAGTATTTT. Its protein is CASSTRGRGTDTQYF. Supplemented by reference TRBV7-9 and TRBJ2-3, the full variable domain reads DTGVSQNPRHKITKRGQNVTFRCDPISEHNRLYWYRQTLGQGPEFLTYFQNEAQLEKSRLLSDRFSAERPKGSFSTLEIQRTEQGDSAMYLCASSTRGRGTDTQYFGPGTRLTVL.

The gene calls are TRBV5-1 and TRBJ2-5; the D call may be TRBD1 or TRBD2 (5 bases each). This CDR3 is built from 14 residues. The germline V gene has CDR1 SGHRS and CDR2 YFSETQ. V was shortened by 4 bases and J by 2 bases, with 12 bases between the two germline ends. The CDR3, as DNA: TGCGCCAGCAGCCAGGGACCGTCGCAAGAGACCCAGTACTTC. Translation gives CASSQGPSQETQYF. The full variable domain, its missing parts supplied by reference TRBV5-1 and TRBJ2-5, is KAGVTQTPRYLIKTRGQQVTLSCSPISGHRSVSWYQQTPGQGLQFLFEYFSETQRNKGNFPGRFSGRQFSNSRSEMNVSTLELGDSALYLCASSQGPSQETQYFGPGTRLLVL.

The chain combines TRBV29-1 with TRBJ2-1; 7 nucleotides line up with TRBD1. V lost 3 bases, J lost 8 bases, and 7 bases stayed unmatched. CDR1 and CDR2 (germline): SQVTM, ANQGSEA. The CDR3 loop spans 13 amino acids. As DNA, the CDR3 is TGCAGCGTTGACCCGACAGGGACCCATGAGCAGTTCTTC. It is translated as CSVDPTGTHEQFF.

V gene TRBV6-2 or TRBV6-3 combines with J gene TRBJ1-5, with D perhaps TRBD1 (6 bases). V was shortened by 7 bases and J by 3 bases, with 16 bases between the two germline ends. CDR3 length: 15 residues. In germline, CDR1 is MNHEY, CDR2 SVGEGT. The CDR3 DNA sequence: TGTGCCAGCACCCCCGGAGGGGGGAACAATCAGCCCCAGCATTTT. This translates into CASTPGGGNNQPQHF.